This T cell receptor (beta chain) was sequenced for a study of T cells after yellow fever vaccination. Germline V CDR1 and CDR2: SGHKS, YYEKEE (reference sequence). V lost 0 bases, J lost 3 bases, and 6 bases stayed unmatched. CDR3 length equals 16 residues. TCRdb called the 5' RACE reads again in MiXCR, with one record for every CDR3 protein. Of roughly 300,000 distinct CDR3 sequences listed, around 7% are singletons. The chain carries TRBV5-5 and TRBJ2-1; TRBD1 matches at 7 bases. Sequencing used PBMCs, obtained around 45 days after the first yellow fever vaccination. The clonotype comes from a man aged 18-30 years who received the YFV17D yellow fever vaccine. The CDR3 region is CASSLGDSAYYNEQFF. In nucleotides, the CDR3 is TGTGCCAGCAGCTTGGGGGACAGTGCGTACTACAATGAGCAGTTCTTC.